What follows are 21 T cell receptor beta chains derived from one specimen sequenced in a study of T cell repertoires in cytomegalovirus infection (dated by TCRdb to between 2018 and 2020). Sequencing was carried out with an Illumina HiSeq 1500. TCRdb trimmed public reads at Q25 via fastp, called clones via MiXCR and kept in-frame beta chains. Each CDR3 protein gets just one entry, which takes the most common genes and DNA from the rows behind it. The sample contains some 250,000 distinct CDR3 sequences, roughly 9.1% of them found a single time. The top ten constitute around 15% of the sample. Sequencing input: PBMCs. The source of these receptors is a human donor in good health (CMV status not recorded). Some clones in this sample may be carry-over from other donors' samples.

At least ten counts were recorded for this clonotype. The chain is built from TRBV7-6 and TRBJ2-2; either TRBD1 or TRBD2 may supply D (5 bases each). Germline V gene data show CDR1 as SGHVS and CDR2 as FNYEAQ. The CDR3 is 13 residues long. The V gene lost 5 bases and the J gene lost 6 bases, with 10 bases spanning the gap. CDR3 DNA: TGTGCCAGCAGCCATAGGGGACCCGGGGAGCTGTTTTTT. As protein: CASSHRGPGELFF.

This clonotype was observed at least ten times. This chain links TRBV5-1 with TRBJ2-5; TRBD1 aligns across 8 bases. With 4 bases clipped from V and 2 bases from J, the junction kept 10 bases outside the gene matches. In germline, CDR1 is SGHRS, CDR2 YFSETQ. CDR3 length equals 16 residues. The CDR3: CASSGKTGVQQETQYF. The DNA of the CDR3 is TGCGCCAGCAGCGGGAAGACAGGGGTTCAACAAGAGACCCAGTACTTC. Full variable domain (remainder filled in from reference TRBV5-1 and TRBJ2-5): KAGVTQTPRYLIKTRGQQVTLSCSPISGHRSVSWYQQTPGQGLQFLFEYFSETQRNKGNFPGRFSGRQFSNSRSEMNVSTLELGDSALYLCASSGKTGVQQETQYFGPGTRLLVL.

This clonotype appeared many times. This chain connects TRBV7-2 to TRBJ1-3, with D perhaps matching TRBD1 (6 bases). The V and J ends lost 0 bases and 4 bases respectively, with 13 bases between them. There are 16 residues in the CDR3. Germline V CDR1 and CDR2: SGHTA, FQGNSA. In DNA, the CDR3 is TGTGCCAGCAGCTTAGCGGGGGGCGCAGCAGGAAACACCATATATTTT. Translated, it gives CASSLAGGAAGNTIYF.

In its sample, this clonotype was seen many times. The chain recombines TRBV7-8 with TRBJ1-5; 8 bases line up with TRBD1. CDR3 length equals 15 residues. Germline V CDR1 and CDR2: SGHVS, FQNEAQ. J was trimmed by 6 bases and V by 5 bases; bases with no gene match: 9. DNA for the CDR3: TGTGCCAGCAGCAAGAATACAGGGGGTGTTCAGCCCCAGCATTTT. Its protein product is CASSKNTGGVQPQHF.

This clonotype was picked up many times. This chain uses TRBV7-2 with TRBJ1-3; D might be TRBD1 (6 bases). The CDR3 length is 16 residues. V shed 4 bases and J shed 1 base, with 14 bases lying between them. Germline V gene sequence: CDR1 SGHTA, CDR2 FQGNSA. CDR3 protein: CASSSGIQGSGNTIYF. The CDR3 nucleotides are TGTGCCAGCAGCTCAGGAATTCAGGGGTCTGGAAACACCATATATTTT.

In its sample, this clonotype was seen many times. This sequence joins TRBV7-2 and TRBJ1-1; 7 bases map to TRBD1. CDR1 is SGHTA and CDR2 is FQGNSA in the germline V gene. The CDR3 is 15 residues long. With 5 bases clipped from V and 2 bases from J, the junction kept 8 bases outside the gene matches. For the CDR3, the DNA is TGTGCCAGCAGCATCCCTAGGGGGCTCAACACTGAAGCTTTCTTT. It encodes CASSIPRGLNTEAFF.

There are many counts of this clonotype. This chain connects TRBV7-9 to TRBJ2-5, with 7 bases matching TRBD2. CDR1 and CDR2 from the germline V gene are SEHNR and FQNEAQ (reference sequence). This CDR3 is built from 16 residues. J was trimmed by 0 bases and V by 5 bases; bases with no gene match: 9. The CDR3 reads CASSVHLGLNQETQYF. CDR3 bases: TGTGCCAGCAGCGTACATTTGGGACTAAACCAAGAGACCCAGTACTTC.

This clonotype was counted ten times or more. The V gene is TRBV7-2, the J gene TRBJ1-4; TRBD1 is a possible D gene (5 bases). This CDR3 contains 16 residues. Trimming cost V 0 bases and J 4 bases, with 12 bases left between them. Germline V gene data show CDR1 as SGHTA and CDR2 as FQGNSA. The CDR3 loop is CASSLARGSVNEKLFF. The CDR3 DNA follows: TGTGCCAGCAGCTTAGCACGGGGGTCCGTTAATGAAAAACTGTTTTTT.

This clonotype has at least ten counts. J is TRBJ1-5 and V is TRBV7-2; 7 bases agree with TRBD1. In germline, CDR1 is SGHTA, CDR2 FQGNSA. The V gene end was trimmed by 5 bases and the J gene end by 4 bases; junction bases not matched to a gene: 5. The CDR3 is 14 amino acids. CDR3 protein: CASSPGQVNQPQHF. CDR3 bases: TGTGCCAGCAGCCCAGGACAGGTTAATCAGCCCCAGCATTTT.

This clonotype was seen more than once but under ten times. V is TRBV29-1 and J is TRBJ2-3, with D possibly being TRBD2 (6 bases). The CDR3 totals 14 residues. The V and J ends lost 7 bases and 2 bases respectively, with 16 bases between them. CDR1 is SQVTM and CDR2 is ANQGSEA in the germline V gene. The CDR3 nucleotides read TGCAGCGCCAACCTGCTAGCGCCCACAGATACGCAGTATTTT. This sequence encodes CSANLLAPTDTQYF.

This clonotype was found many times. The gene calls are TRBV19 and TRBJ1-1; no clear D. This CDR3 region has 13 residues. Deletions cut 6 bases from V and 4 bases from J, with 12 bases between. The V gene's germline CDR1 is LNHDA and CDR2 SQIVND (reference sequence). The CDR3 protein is CASSPTPGTEAFF. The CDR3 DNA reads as TGTGCCAGTAGCCCTACTCCGGGCACTGAAGCTTTCTTT.

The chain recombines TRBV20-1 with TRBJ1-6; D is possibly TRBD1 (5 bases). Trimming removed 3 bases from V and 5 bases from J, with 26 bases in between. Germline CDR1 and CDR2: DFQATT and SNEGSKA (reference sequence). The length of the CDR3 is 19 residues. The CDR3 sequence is CSASLTAGPRRNNNSPLHF. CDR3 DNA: TGCAGTGCTAGCCTAACCGCAGGGCCCAGACGCAATAATAATTCACCCCTCCACTTT.

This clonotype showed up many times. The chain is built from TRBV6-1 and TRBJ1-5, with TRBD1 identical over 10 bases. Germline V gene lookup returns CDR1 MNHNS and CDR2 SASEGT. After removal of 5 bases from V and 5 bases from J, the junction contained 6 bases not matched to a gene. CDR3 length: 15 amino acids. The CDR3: CASSNIGQGDQPQHF. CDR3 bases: TGTGCCAGCAGTAACATTGGACAGGGGGATCAGCCCCAGCATTTT.

For the CDR3, the DNA is TGTGCCAGCAGTGTAGGGGGGTCCGATCAGCCCCAGCATTTT. This encodes CASSVGGSDQPQHF. V usage is TRBV7-6 and J usage is TRBJ1-5; D possibly corresponds to TRBD1 (6 bases). V was trimmed by 6 bases and J by 5 bases, leaving 14 bases between them. The CDR3 extends over 14 amino acids. Germline CDR1 and CDR2: SGHVS and FNYEAQ.

Here the CDR3 DNA reads TGCGCCAGCAGCTTTCGGGACGGCAATCAGCCCCAGCATTTT. As protein: CASSFRDGNQPQHF. The rearrangement uses TRBV5-1 and TRBJ1-5, with D possibly matching TRBD1 (5 bases). The CDR3 consists of 14 residues. V lost 2 bases, J lost 2 bases, and 8 bases lay in between. Germline-derived CDR1 and CDR2 are SGHRS and YFSETQ.

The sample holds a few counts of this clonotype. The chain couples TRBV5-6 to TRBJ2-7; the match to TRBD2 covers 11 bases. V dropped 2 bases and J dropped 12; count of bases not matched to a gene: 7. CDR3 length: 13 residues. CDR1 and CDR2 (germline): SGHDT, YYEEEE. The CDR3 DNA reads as TGTGCCAGCAGCTTTACTAGCGGGAGAGTCGCGTACTTC. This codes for CASSFTSGRVAYF.

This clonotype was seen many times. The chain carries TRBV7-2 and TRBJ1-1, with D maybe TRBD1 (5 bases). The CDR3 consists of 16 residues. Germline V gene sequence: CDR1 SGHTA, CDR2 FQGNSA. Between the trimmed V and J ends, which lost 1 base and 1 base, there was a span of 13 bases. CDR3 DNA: TGTGCCAGCAGCTTAGGGTTAACAGGACCGAACACTGAAGCTTTCTTT. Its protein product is CASSLGLTGPNTEAFF. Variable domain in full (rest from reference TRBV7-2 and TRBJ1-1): GAGVSQSPSNKVTEKGKDVELRCDPISGHTALYWYRQSLGQGLEFLIYFQGNSAPDKSGLPSDRFSAERTGGSVSTLTIQRTQQEDSAVYLCASSLGLTGPNTEAFFGQGTRLTVV.

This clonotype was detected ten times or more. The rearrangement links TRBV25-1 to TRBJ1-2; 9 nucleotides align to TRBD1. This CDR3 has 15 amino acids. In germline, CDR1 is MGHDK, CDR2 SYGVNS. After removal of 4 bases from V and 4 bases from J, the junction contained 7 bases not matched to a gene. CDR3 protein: CASSVQGAQVYGYTF. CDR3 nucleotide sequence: TGTGCCAGCAGTGTACAGGGGGCGCAGGTCTATGGCTACACCTTC.

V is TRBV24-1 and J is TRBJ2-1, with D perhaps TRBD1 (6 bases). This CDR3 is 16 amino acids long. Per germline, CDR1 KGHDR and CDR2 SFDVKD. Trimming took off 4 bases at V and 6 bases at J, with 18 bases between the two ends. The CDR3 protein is CATSDVQRPRGNEQFF. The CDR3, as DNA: TGTGCCACCAGTGACGTTCAGCGGCCCAGGGGCAATGAGCAGTTCTTC.

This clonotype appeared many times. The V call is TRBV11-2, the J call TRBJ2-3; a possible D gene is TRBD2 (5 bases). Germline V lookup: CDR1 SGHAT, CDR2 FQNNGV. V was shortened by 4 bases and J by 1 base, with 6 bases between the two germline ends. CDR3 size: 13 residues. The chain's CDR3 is CASSYGGTDTQYF. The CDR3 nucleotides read TGTGCCAGCAGCTACGGGGGCACAGATACGCAGTATTTT.

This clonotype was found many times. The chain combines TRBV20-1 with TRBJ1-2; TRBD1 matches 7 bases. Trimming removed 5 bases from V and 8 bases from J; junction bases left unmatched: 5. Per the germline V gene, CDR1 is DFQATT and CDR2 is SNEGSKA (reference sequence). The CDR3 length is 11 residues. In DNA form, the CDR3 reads TGCAGTGCTGGCTACAGGGGCGGCTACACCTTC. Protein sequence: CSAGYRGGYTF.